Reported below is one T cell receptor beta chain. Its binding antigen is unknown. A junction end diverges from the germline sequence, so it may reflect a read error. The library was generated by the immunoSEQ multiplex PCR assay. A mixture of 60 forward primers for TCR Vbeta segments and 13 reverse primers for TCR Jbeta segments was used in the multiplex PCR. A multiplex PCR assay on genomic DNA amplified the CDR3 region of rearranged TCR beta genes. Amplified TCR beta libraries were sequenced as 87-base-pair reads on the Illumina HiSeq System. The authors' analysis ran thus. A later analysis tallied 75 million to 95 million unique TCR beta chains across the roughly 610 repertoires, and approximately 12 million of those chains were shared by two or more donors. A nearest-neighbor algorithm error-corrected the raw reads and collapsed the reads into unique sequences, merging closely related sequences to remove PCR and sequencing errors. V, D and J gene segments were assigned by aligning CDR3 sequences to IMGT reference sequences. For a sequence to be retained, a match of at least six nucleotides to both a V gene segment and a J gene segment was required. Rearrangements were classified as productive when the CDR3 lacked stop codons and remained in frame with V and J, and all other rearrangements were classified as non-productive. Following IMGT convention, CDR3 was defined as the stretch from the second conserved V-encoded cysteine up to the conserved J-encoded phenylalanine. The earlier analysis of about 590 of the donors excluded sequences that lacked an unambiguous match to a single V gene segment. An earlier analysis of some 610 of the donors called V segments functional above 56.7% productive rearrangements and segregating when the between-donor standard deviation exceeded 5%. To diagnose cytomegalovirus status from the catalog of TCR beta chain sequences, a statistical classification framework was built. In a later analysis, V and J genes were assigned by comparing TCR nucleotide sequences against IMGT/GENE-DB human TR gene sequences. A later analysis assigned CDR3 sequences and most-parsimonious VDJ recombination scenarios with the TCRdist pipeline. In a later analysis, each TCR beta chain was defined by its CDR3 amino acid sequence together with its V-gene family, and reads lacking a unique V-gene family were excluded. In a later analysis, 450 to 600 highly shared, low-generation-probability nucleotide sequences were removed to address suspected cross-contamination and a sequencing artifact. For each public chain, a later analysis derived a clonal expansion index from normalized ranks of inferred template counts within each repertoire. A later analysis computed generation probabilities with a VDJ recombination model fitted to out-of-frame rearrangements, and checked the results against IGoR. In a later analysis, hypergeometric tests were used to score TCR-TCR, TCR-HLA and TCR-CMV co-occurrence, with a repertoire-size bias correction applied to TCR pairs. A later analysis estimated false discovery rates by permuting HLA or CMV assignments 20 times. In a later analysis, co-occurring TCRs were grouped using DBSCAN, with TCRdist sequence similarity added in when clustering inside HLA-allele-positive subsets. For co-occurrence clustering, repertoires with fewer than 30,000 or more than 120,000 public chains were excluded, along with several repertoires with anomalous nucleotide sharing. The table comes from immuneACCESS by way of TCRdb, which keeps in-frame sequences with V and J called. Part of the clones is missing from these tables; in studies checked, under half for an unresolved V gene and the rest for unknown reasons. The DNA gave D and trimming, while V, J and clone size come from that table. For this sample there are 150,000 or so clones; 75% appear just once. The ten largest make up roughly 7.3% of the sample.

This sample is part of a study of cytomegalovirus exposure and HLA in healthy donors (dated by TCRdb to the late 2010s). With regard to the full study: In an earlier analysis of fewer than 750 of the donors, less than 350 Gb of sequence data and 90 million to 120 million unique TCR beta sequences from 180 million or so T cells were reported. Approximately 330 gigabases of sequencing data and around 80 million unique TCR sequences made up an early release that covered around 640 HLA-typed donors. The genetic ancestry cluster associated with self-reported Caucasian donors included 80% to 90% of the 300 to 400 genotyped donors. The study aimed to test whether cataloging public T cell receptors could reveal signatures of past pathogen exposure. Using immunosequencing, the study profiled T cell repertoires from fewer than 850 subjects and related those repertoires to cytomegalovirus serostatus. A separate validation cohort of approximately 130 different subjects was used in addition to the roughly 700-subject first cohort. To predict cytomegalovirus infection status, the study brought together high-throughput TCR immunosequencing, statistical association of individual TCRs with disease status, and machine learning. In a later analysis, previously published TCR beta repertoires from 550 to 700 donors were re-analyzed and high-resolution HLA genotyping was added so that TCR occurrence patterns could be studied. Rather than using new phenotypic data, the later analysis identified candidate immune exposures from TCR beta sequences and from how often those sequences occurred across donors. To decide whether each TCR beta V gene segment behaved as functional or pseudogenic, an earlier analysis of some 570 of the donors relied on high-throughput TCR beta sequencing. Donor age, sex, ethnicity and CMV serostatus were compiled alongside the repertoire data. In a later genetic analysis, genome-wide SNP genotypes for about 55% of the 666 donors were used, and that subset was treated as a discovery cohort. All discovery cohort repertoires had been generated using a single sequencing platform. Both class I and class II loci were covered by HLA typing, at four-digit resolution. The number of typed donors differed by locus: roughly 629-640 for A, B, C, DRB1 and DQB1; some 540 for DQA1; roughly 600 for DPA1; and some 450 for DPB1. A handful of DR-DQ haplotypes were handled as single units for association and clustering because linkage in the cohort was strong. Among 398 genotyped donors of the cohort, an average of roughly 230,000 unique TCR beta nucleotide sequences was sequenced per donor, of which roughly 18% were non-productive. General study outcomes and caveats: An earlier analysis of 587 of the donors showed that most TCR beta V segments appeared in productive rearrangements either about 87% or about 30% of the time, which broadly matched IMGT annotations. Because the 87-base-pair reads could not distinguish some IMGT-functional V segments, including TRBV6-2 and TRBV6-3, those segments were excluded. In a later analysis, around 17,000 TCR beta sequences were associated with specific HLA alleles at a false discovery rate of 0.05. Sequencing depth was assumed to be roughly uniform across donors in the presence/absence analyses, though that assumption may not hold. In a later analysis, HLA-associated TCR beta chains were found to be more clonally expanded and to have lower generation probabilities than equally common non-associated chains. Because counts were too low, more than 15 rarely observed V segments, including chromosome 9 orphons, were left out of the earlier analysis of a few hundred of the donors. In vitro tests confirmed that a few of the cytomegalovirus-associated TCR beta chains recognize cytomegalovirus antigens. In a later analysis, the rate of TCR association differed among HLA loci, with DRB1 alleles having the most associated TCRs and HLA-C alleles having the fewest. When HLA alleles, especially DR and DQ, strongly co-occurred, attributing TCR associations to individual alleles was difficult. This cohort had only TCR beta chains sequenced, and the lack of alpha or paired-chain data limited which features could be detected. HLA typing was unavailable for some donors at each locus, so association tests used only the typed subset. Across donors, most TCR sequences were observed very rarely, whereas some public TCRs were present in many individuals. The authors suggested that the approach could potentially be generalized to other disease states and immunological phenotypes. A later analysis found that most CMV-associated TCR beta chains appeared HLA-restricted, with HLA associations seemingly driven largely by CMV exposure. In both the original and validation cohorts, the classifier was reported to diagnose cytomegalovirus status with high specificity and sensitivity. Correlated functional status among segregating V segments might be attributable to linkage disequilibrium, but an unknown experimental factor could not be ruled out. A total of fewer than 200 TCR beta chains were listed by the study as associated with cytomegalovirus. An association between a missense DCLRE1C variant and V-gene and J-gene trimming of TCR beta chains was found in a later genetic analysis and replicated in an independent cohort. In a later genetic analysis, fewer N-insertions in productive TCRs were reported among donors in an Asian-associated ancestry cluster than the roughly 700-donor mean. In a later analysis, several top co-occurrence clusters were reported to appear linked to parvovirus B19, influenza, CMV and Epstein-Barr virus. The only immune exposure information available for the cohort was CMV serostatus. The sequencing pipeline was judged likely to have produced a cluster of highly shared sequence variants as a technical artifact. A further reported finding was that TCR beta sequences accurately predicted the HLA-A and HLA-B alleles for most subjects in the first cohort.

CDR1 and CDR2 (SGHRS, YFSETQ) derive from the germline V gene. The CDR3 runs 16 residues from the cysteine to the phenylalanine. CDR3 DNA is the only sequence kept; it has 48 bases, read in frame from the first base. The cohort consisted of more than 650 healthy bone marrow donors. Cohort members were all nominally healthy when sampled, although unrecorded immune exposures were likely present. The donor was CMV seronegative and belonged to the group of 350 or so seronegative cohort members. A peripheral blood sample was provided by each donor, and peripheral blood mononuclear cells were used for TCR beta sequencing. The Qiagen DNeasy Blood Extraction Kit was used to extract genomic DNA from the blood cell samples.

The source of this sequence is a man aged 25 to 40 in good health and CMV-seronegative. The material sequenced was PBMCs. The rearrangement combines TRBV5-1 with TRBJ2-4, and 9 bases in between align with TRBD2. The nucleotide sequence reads TGCGCCAGCACCCCCTCAACCGGGACTAGCAGGAACAGTCAGTACTTC. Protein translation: CASTPSTGTSRNSQYF. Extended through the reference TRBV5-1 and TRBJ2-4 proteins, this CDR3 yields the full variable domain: KAGVTQTPRYLIKTRGQQVTLSCSPISGHRSVSWYQQTPGQGLQFLFEYFSETQRNKGNFPGRFSGRQFSNSRSEMNVSTLELGDSALYLCASTPSTGTSRNSQYFGAGTRLSVL.